A single sample gave rise to the 13 T cell receptor beta chains below, sequenced in a study of blood T cells in healthy people across ages. The second PCR ran roughly 6 to 11 cycles with a sample-barcoded 5' primer and J-beta primers. TCRdb ran MiXCR on the 5' RACE reads and lists one entry per CDR3 protein. The table records roughly 1 million distinct CDR3 sequences, less than 25% of them present only once. These data also formed part of another study, on T cells of mothers and their children.

Material for sequencing was blood. Every receptor here comes from a girl aged 2-10 years in good health.

This clonotype appeared a few times. The V gene is TRBV29-1, the J gene TRBJ2-5; 7 nucleotides line up with TRBD1. The assigned J gene may be wrong: the sequence end matches TRBJ2-7 better. This CDR3 spans 12 amino acids. Germline-derived CDR1 and CDR2 are SQVTM and ANQGSEA. The CDR3 is CSVTGDAYEQYF. The CDR3 bases are TGCAGCGTTACAGGGGATGCCTACGAGCAGTACTTC.

The sample holds many counts of this clonotype. V is TRBV27 and J is TRBJ1-2; unclear D gene. V dropped 2 bases and J dropped 2 bases, with 6 bases sitting between them. Looked up from germline, CDR1 is MNHEY and CDR2 is SMNVEV (reference sequence). There are 13 residues in the CDR3. For the CDR3, the DNA is TGTGCCAGCAGTTTAGGACGGAACTATGGCTACACCTTC. This sequence encodes CASSLGRNYGYTF.

This clonotype was seen only a few times. The chain recombines TRBV20-1 with TRBJ2-1; D not resolved. The CDR3 contains 15 residues. Germline V gene data show CDR1 as DFQATT and CDR2 as SNEGSKA (reference sequence). The ends were cut back, 0 bases at V and 2 bases at J, with 11 bases in the middle. In DNA form, the CDR3 reads TGCAGTGCTAGAGACGGTCTCAAACCCTACAATGAGCAGTTCTTC. Amino acid sequence: CSARDGLKPYNEQFF.

V and J are TRBV12-3 or TRBV12-4 and TRBJ2-7; 9 bases are a match to TRBD1. CDR3 size: 14 residues. V shed 4 bases, J shed 2 bases, and the junction held 3 bases outside the gene matches. DNA for the CDR3: TGTGCCAGCAGTTCCGGGGACAGGGCCTACGAGCAGTACTTC. It yields the protein CASSSGDRAYEQYF.

The rearrangement uses TRBV28 and TRBJ2-4; the D gene is possibly TRBD1 (6 bases). The CDR3 runs 13 residues. In germline, CDR1 is MDHEN, CDR2 SYDVKM. V was trimmed by 6 bases and J by 10 bases, leaving 16 bases between them. The CDR3 DNA is TGTGCCAGCAGCCCTCGACAGAGGGGGATTCAGTACTTC. Protein product: CASSPRQRGIQYF.

This clonotype was picked up many times. The chain joins TRBV9 to TRBJ2-7; D not certain. V lost 1 base, J lost 2 bases, and 10 bases lay in between. Per germline, CDR1 SGDLS and CDR2 YYNGEE. This CDR3 has 14 residues. The CDR3 loop reads CASSVRFEAYEQYF. The DNA of the CDR3 is TGTGCCAGCAGCGTACGTTTCGAGGCCTACGAGCAGTACTTC.

This clonotype was recorded a few times. For the CDR3, the DNA is TGCAGCGTTGAAGCGGGGGGGCGGGTGTTTTTT. Protein sequence: CSVEAGGRVFF. This chain joins TRBV29-1 and TRBJ2-2, with 8 nucleotides matching TRBD2. The V and J ends lost 1 base and 15 bases, in that order; junction bases with no gene match: 4. The CDR3 loop spans 11 amino acids. The germline CDR1 and CDR2 sequences are SQVTM and ANQGSEA.

This chain uses TRBV12-3 or TRBV12-4 with TRBJ2-7; D ambiguous. The V end lost 6 bases, the J end lost 9 bases, and 15 bases lay between the germline ends. CDR3 length equals 12 residues. The DNA of the CDR3 is TGTGCCAGCAGCTCCGACTGGGTATGGCAGTACTTC. Its protein is CASSSDWVWQYF.

The chain couples TRBV29-1 to TRBJ1-2; tentative D call: TRBD1 (6 bases). The germline V gene has CDR1 SQVTM and CDR2 ANQGSEA. This CDR3 contains 11 residues. V lost 7 bases and J lost 0, with 6 bases in between. The CDR3 coding sequence is TGCAGCGGGACAGCTAACTATGGCTACACCTTC. It specifies CSGTANYGYTF.

The chain is built from TRBV2 and TRBJ1-2; 7 bases are a match to TRBD1. Germline V gene sequence: CDR1 SNHLY, CDR2 FYNNEI. The CDR3 is 12 residues long. The V and J ends lost 11 bases and 6 bases, in that order; junction bases with no gene match: 9. DNA for the CDR3: TGTGCCGACTGGACAGGATCTGATGGCTACACCTTC. Its protein is CADWTGSDGYTF.

This clonotype has just a few counts. The chain combines TRBV12-3 or TRBV12-4 with TRBJ1-2; tentatively, D is TRBD1 (6 bases). The CDR3 is 13 residues long. Between the trimmed V and J ends, which lost 6 bases and 8 bases, there was a span of 16 bases. CDR3 bases: TGTGCCAGCAGCCGGGACAAATCCTGGGGCTACACCTTC. It is translated as CASSRDKSWGYTF.

This clonotype was observed a handful of times. J is TRBJ2-2 and V is TRBV11-2; D is ambiguous. CDR1 SGHAT and CDR2 FQNNGV come from the germline V gene. The CDR3 is made up of 16 amino acids. V was cut by 4 bases and J by 5 bases, with 17 bases left in between. This chain's CDR3 is CASSSIPAATTGELFF. DNA of the CDR3: TGTGCCAGCAGCTCTATCCCGGCCGCAACTACCGGGGAGCTGTTTTTT.

The chain combines TRBV10-3 with TRBJ2-3; D ambiguous. This CDR3 has 15 amino acids. Trimming stripped 4 bases from V and 0 bases from J, with 11 bases between. The germline V gene has CDR1 ENHRY and CDR2 SYGVKD. Here the CDR3 DNA reads TGTGCCATCAGTGGTATGGCGGATAGCACAGATACGCAGTATTTT. Its translation: CAISGMADSTDTQYF.